Presented here are 30 T cell receptor beta chains from one specimen sequenced in a study of shared clonotypes between healthy human individuals (dated by TCRdb to 2019 to 2021). Libraries were built with the immunoSEQ multiplex PCR assay. TCRdb took this table from immuneACCESS and kept in-frame rearrangements with V and J called. Such tables lack part of the clones; where checked against another copy, unresolved V genes explain under half of the gap, and the rest is unexplained. A total of around 2.5 million clones appear in this sample, approximately 94% of them only once. The top ten clones comprise around 0.4% of the sample. The sample comprised naive CD4+ T cells from PBMCs. This specimen's cell subset or site label, interpreted: CD45RA+ positively selected. These receptors were collected from a man aged 18 to 29 in good health. Some clones in this sample may be carry-over from other donors' samples.

The rearrangement uses TRBV5-1 and TRBJ2-3; the D is unclear. V lost 8 bases, J lost 1 base, and 14 bases lay in between. In germline, CDR1 is SGHRS, CDR2 YFSETQ. The CDR3 totals 14 residues. The DNA for the CDR3 is TGCGCCAGTCGTGGGTCGACTGGCACAGATACGCAGTATTTT. This gives the protein CASRGSTGTDTQYF.

The J gene is TRBJ2-5, the V gene TRBV5-1, with D perhaps matching TRBD1 (6 bases). This CDR3 has 14 amino acids. V gave up 2 bases and J gave up 4 bases, with 12 bases separating them. CDR1 and CDR2 (germline): SGHRS, YFSETQ. The CDR3 coding sequence is TGCGCCAGCAGCTTCCGGGACATAACAGAGACCCAGTACTTC. It specifies CASSFRDITETQYF.

The J gene is TRBJ2-3, the V gene TRBV5-1; TRBD2 might be the D (6 bases). The CDR3 loop spans 16 amino acids. Between the trimmed V and J ends, which lost 6 bases and 2 bases, there was a span of 19 bases. Per germline, CDR1 SGHRS and CDR2 YFSETQ. The CDR3 coding sequence is TGCGCCAGCAACCCGGTGGGGGGAATTAACACAGATACGCAGTATTTT. This codes for CASNPVGGINTDTQYF.

This clone was observed a handful of times. The chain employs TRBV10-3 and TRBJ1-1, with D possibly matching TRBD1 (5 bases). The CDR3 runs 15 residues. V gave up 0 bases and J gave up 0 bases, with 8 bases separating them. CDR1 is ENHRY, CDR2 SYGVKD, per germline. This CDR3 reads CAISESGAMNTEAFF. The CDR3 coding sequence is TGTGCCATCAGTGAGTCCGGGGCCATGAACACTGAAGCTTTCTTT.

The chain links TRBV27 to TRBJ1-2; TRBD1 is a possible D gene (6 bases). Trimming stripped 2 bases from V and 7 bases from J, with 11 bases between. This CDR3 comprises 13 residues. Per germline, CDR1 MNHEY and CDR2 SMNVEV (reference sequence). Written as DNA, the CDR3 is TGTGCCAGCAGTTTAACAGGGAGTGCTGGCTACACCTTC. Its protein product is CASSLTGSAGYTF.

The chain employs TRBV6-5 and TRBJ1-4; D ambiguous. The CDR3 has 15 residues. Trimming took 4 bases from V and 7 from J, leaving 16 bases between them. Germline CDR1 MNHEY, CDR2 SVGAGI. CDR3 coding DNA: TGTGCCAGCAGTTCTGGATTTTTCGGAGGTGAAAAACTGTTTTTT. As protein: CASSSGFFGGEKLFF.

This chain connects TRBV9 to TRBJ1-1, with 8 bases aligning to TRBD1. The CDR3 runs to 15 residues. CDR1 is SGDLS, CDR2 YYNGEE, per germline. The J segment lost 4 bases and the V segment lost 4 bases, leaving 9 bases of the junction unmatched. This CDR3 reads CASSYRDRLATEAFF. The DNA for the CDR3 is TGTGCCAGCAGCTATCGGGACAGGTTGGCCACTGAAGCTTTCTTT.

This chain uses TRBV5-1 with TRBJ1-4; D is uncertain. Germline CDR1 and CDR2: SGHRS and YFSETQ. V was shortened by 1 base and J by 0 bases, with 4 bases between the two germline ends. There are 14 residues in the CDR3. The CDR3 coding sequence is TGCGCCAGCAGCTTGAATCCAACTAATGAAAAACTGTTTTTT. Encoded protein: CASSLNPTNEKLFF. The complete variable domain, with remaining parts taken from reference TRBV5-1 and TRBJ1-4, reads KAGVTQTPRYLIKTRGQQVTLSCSPISGHRSVSWYQQTPGQGLQFLFEYFSETQRNKGNFPGRFSGRQFSNSRSEMNVSTLELGDSALYLCASSLNPTNEKLFFGSGTQLSVL.

The V call is TRBV28, the J call TRBJ2-1, with TRBD2 matching 15 bases. CDR1 and CDR2 (germline): MDHEN, SYDVKM. The CDR3 spans 21 residues. Germline trimming cut 5 bases from V and 1 base from J; bases unmatched to any gene: 15. The CDR3 sequence is CASSQRTSGRARYSSYNEQFF. The CDR3 region has the DNA TGTGCCAGCAGTCAGAGGACTAGCGGGAGGGCCAGATATAGTTCCTACAATGAGCAGTTCTTC.

A remark on this clone: Other DNA variants within this sample encode the same CDR3. This chain connects TRBV5-1 to TRBJ2-5; D may be TRBD1 (6 bases). With 0 bases removed from V and 4 bases from J, the gap between germline ends came to 10 bases. Germline CDR1 is SGHRS and CDR2 is YFSETQ. The CDR3 sequence is 14 residues long. In DNA form, the CDR3 reads TGCGCCAGCAGCTTGGTGGGGGCCGGAGAGACCCAGTACTTC. Translation: CASSLVGAGETQYF.

The V and J genes are TRBV5-1 and TRBJ1-2; 9 bases match TRBD1. The CDR3 totals 14 residues. J lost 3 bases, V lost 3 bases, and 3 bases had no gene match. Germline CDR1 reads SGHRS; CDR2 reads YFSETQ. CDR3 nucleotides: TGCGCCAGCAGCTATACAGGGGGCGACTATGGCTACACCTTC. Protein sequence: CASSYTGGDYGYTF.

The V and J genes are TRBV19 and TRBJ2-1; perhaps TRBD1 as D (5 bases). The V end lost 5 bases, the J end lost 10 bases, and 9 bases lay between the germline ends. This CDR3 spans 11 amino acids. Germline V gene lookup returns CDR1 LNHDA and CDR2 SQIVND (reference sequence). CDR3 region: CASSSRTEQFF. CDR3 nucleotide sequence: TGTGCCAGTAGTTCCCGGACAGAGCAGTTCTTC.

The chain employs TRBV27 and TRBJ1-2; possibly TRBD1 for D (5 bases). Trimming left V 4 bases short and J 8 bases short, with 17 bases between. The CDR3 spans 14 residues. The V gene's germline CDR1 is MNHEY and CDR2 SMNVEV (reference sequence). The CDR3 protein is CASSSLGTSRGYTF. The CDR3 nucleotides read TGTGCCAGCAGTTCGTTGGGGACCTCACGAGGCTACACCTTC.

This chain uses TRBV7-2 with TRBJ2-5, with 8 bases aligning to TRBD1. The ends lost 1 base at V and 5 bases at J; junction bases unmatched: 3. Germline CDR1 and CDR2: SGHTA and FQGNSA. This CDR3 comprises 14 residues. Here the CDR3 reads CASSLETGVETQYF. In DNA form, the CDR3 reads TGTGCCAGCAGCTTAGAGACAGGGGTTGAGACCCAGTACTTC.

This clone was recorded once. The rearrangement links TRBV28 to TRBJ2-5; no clear D. The J call could be wrong; TRBJ2-7 is a better fit for the DNA end. The CDR3 is made up of 10 amino acids. Per germline, CDR1 MDHEN and CDR2 SYDVKM. Here the CDR3 DNA reads TGTGCCACTACCGGCTACGAGCAGTACTTC. Its protein is CATTGYEQYF.

This clone has just one count. The chain links TRBV7-3 to TRBJ1-3, with 7 bases matching TRBD1. This CDR3 is built from 17 residues. Germline V gene data show CDR1 as SGHTA and CDR2 as FQGTGA. Unmatched junction bases numbered 5, after V lost 0 bases and J lost 0 bases. CDR3 nucleotide sequence: TGTGCCAGCAGCTTAACGGGCGACAGGGCCTCTGGAAACACCATATATTTT. It yields the protein CASSLTGDRASGNTIYF.

To note about this clone: The sample carries other DNA sequences with the same CDR3. The chain has TRBV9 and TRBJ2-2; the D gene is possibly TRBD2 (7 bases). Germline loops: CDR1 SGDLS, CDR2 YYNGEE. The CDR3 spans 15 residues. V was pared by 1 base and J by 3 bases, with 10 bases between. The chain's CDR3 is CASSVRGGDTGELFF. The CDR3 nucleotides read TGTGCCAGCAGCGTAAGAGGGGGGGACACCGGGGAGCTGTTTTTT.

The V and J genes are TRBV9 and TRBJ1-1, with 10 nucleotides matching TRBD1. From germline, CDR1 is SGDLS and CDR2 YYNGEE. The CDR3 is 14 amino acids. V lost 6 bases to trimming and J lost 3 bases; unmatched junction nucleotides: 5. The CDR3 sequence is CASTQGQGDTEAFF. DNA of the CDR3: TGTGCCAGCACCCAAGGACAGGGGGACACTGAAGCTTTCTTT.

The chain recombines TRBV5-5 with TRBJ1-1, with D hard to call. CDR1 and CDR2 from the germline V gene are SGHKS and YYEKEE (reference sequence). Trimming took off 1 base at V and 1 base at J, with 20 bases between the two ends. This CDR3 comprises 18 residues. CDR3 sequence (DNA): TGTGCCAGCAGCTTGTATTTCGTAAGTGTGGGCCCGAACACTGAAGCTTTCTTT. Protein sequence: CASSLYFVSVGPNTEAFF.

The chain couples TRBV6-4 to TRBJ1-4, with TRBD1 identical over 12 bases. The germline gives CDR1 MRHNA, CDR2 SNTAGT. Unmatched junction bases numbered 10, after V lost 2 bases and J lost 3 bases. CDR3 length: 19 residues. CDR3 nucleotides: TGTGCCAGCAGTGACCCCCGGGACAGGGGGCGATGCGCTAATGAAAAACTGTTTTTT. It yields the protein CASSDPRDRGRCANEKLFF.

The chain links TRBV11-2 to TRBJ2-7; D is tentatively TRBD1 or TRBD2 (5 bases each). CDR1 is SGHAT and CDR2 is FQNNGV in the germline V gene. V lost 0 bases, J lost 3 bases, and 18 bases lay in between. The CDR3 totals 17 residues. The CDR3 DNA reads as TGTGCCAGCAGCTTAGACGACCAGTTGGCAGGGAGCTACGAGCAGTACTTC. Protein sequence: CASSLDDQLAGSYEQYF.

This sequence joins TRBV13 and TRBJ2-7, with 10 bases lining up with TRBD2. Per the germline V gene, CDR1 is PRHDT and CDR2 is FYEKMQ (reference sequence). V lost 5 bases, J lost 5 bases, and 9 bases stayed unmatched. This CDR3 spans 15 amino acids. Here the CDR3 DNA reads TGTGCCAGCAGCACCTATAGCGGGAGGCTCGACGAGCAGTACTTC. This sequence encodes CASSTYSGRLDEQYF. Supplemented by reference TRBV13 and TRBJ2-7, the full variable domain reads AAGVIQSPRHLIKEKRETATLKCYPIPRHDTVYWYQQGPGQDPQFLISFYEKMQSDKGSIPDRFSAQQFSDYHSELNMSSLELGDSALYFCASSTYSGRLDEQYFGPGTRLTVT.

The chain recombines TRBV2 with TRBJ2-4; D is unresolved. The CDR3 is 15 residues long. The V end was cut by 6 bases, the J end by 3 bases, with 15 bases between. Germline V CDR1 and CDR2: SNHLY, FYNNEI. CDR3 nucleotides: TGTGCCAGCAGGGTCGGTGGGTCGGGCAAAAACATTCAGTACTTC. This gives the protein CASRVGGSGKNIQYF. Full variable domain (outside the CDR3, taken from reference TRBV2 and TRBJ2-4): EPEVTQTPSHQVTQMGQEVILRCVPISNHLYFYWYRQILGQKVEFLVSFYNNEISEKSEIFDDQFSVERPDGSNFTLKIRSTKLEDSAMYFCASRVGGSGKNIQYFGAGTRLSVL.

The V and J genes are TRBV5-5 and TRBJ2-5, with D hard to call. Trimming cost V 4 bases and J 2 bases, with 9 bases left between them. Germline loops: CDR1 SGHKS, CDR2 YYEKEE (reference sequence). This CDR3 is 13 amino acids long. The CDR3 DNA sequence: TGTGCCAGCAGCCAAACAAGACAAGAGACCCAGTACTTC. Protein sequence: CASSQTRQETQYF.

Only one count was recorded for this clone. The gene calls are TRBV7-9 and TRBJ2-3; 12 bases fit TRBD2. The CDR3 runs 17 residues. J was trimmed by 0 bases and V by 4 bases; bases with no gene match: 5. CDR1 is SEHNR and CDR2 is FQNEAQ in the germline V gene (reference sequence). CDR3 nucleotide sequence: TGTGCCAGCAGCTCACGGACTAGCGGGGTTAGCACAGATACGCAGTATTTT. Amino acid sequence: CASSSRTSGVSTDTQYF.

The CDR3 nucleotides are TGTGCCAGCAGGCTCCCTCAGAGGATGGACCAGCCCCAGCATTTT. This codes for CASRLPQRMDQPQHF. The rearrangement uses TRBV7-2 and TRBJ1-5, with D unresolved. The ends were cut back, 6 bases at V and 7 bases at J, with 19 bases in the middle. Germline CDR1 reads SGHTA; CDR2 reads FQGNSA. This CDR3 region has 15 residues.

This clone was recorded once. The rearrangement joins TRBV6-6 to TRBJ2-7; D remains ambiguous. Trimming shortened V by 5 bases and J by 4 bases, and 6 bases separated the two germline ends. This CDR3 is 11 amino acids long. CDR1 is MNHNY, CDR2 SVGAGI, per germline (reference sequence). CDR3 coding DNA: TGTGCCAGCAGTGGCCTTTACGAGCAGTACTTC. Translation gives CASSGLYEQYF.

The chain is built from TRBV1 and TRBJ2-7; TRBD2 was called by the table and not checked on the DNA. TRBV1 is a pseudogene. The CDR3 length is 19 residues. The CDR3 bases are TGCACCAGCAGCCCCTATGGGCAGGGGTGGACTAGCTTCTCCTACGAGCAGTACTTC. Protein: CTSSPYGQGWTSFSYEQYF.

V and J are TRBV14 and TRBJ2-1; D perhaps matches TRBD2 (5 bases). Germline CDR1 and CDR2: SGHDN and FVKESK. V was shortened by 2 bases and J by 8 bases, with 16 bases between the two germline ends. CDR3 length: 15 amino acids. CDR3 DNA: TGTGCCAGCAGCCAACCTTTTTCGAGGGCGCATGAGCAGTTCTTC. Translating it yields CASSQPFSRAHEQFF.

V usage is TRBV4-1 and J usage is TRBJ2-3; D may be TRBD2 (6 bases). Trimming pared 4 bases from V and 4 bases from J, leaving 9 bases between. The CDR3 is 13 amino acids. CDR1 is MGHRA and CDR2 is YSYEKL in the germline V gene. CDR3 nucleotides: TGCGCCAGCAGCCCTAGCGACTCAGATACGCAGTATTTT. It encodes CASSPSDSDTQYF.